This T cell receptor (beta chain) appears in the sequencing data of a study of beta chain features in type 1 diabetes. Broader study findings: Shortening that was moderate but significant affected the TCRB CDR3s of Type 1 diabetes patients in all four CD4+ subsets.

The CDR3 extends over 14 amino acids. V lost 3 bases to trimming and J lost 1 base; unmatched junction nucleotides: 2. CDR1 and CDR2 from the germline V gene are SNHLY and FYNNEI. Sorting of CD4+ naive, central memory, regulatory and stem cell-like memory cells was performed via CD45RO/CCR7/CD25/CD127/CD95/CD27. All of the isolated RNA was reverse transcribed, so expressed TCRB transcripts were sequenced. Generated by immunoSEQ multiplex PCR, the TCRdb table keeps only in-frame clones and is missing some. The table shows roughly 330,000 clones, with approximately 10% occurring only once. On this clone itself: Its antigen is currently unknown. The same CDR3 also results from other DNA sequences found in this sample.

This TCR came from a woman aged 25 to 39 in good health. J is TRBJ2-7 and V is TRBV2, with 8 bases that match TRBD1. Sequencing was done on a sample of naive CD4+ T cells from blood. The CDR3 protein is CASSDDRGSYEQYF. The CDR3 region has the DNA TGTGCCAGCAGTGACGACAGGGGTTCCTACGAGCAGTACTTC.